Included here is one TCR beta chain sequence, with context. Its cognate antigen is unknown. This record comes from a study of T cell responses to AZD1222 COVID-19 vaccine. From germline, CDR1 is SEHNR and CDR2 FQNEAQ (reference sequence). The CDR3 runs to 13 residues. V shed 3 bases, J shed 4 bases, and the junction held 2 bases outside the gene matches. Using immunoSEQ multiplex PCR, the repertoire was profiled, and TCRdb retains in-frame clones only, with some absent. This table holds around 120,000 clones, about 86% found once. Whole-study findings and limits: Repertoires were collected only later (after the peak T cell response had occurred). Just six or seven AZD1222 recipients tested seropositive at baseline. The reported proportion of spike-specific TCRs targeting unmutated variant regions was nearly half. Clonal diversity was possibly underestimated, and white British individuals and females predominated among donors.

The sequenced sample was peripheral blood, obtained on day 0 of AZD1222 vaccination. This receptor was taken from an adult in good health. This sequence joins TRBV7-9 and TRBJ1-1; TRBD1 aligns across 7 bases. The DNA of the CDR3 is TGTGCCAGCAGCTTTGACAGGGCCACTGAAGCTTTCTTT. It codes for CASSFDRATEAFF.